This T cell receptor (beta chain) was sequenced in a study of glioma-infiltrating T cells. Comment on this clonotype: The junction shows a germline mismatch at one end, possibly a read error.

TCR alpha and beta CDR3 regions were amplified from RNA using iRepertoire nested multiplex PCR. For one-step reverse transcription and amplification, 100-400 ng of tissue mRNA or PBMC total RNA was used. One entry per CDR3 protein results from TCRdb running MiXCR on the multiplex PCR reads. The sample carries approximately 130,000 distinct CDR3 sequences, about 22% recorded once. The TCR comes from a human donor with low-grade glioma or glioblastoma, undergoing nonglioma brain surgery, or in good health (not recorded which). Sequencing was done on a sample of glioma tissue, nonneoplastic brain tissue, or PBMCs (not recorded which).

CDR3 coding DNA: TGCAATGCTAGATCTATGTTACAGGGGATGAACACTGAAGCTTTCTTT. Amino acid sequence: CNARSMLQGMNTEAFF. The chain links TRBV20-1 to TRBJ1-1; 7 bases agree with TRBD1. CDR3 length: 16 amino acids. Per the germline V gene, CDR1 is DFQATT and CDR2 is SNEGSKA (reference sequence).